This T cell receptor (beta chain) was identified in a study of blood T cell repertoires in COVID-19. Across the whole study: Both acute and convalescent COVID-19 samples were obtained from the United States, Italy and Spain. PBMCs, B-cell-depleted T cells, or T cells were the source of the cDNA or gDNA that made up the material.

As processed by the authors: Cell counts per sample came from amplifying reference gene primers. Assay: immunoSEQ multiplex PCR; the TCRdb copy retains only in-frame clones and omits some. V, J and clone size are taken as reported in that table, and D and trimming were inferred from the DNA itself. The sample consists of about 240,000 clones, approximately 86% of them appearing once. The CDR3 loop spans 13 amino acids. The ends were cut back, 1 base at V and 4 bases at J, with 8 bases in the middle. The germline gives CDR1 SGHVS, CDR2 FNYEAQ. Sequencing input: peripheral blood. The rearrangement joins TRBV7-6 to TRBJ2-7, with D tentatively TRBD2 (5 bases). The clonotype was recovered from a woman aged 70-85 years with active or convalescent COVID-19. DNA of the CDR3: TGTGCCAGCAGCTTAGGCCGAGGGTACGAGCAGTACTTC. Translating it yields CASSLGRGYEQYF.